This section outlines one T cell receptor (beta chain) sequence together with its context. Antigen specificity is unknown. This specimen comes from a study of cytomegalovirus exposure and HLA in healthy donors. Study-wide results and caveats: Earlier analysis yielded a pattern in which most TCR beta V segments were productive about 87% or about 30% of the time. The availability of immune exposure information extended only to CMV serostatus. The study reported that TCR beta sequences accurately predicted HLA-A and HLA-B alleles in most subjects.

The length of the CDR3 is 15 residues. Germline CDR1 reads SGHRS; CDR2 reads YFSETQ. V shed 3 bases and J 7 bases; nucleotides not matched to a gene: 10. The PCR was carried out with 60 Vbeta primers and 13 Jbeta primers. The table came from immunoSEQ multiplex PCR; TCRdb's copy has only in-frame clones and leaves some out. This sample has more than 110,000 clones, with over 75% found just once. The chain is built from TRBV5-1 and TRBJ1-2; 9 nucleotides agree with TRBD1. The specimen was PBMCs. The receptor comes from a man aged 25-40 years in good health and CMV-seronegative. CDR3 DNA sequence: TGCGCCAGCAGCTACACGACAGGGGGTGACTTTGGCTACACCTTC. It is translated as CASSYTTGGDFGYTF.